What follows are 16 T cell receptor beta chains derived from one specimen sequenced in a study of identical twins. In TCRdb, the 5' RACE reads were re-called with MiXCR into one record per CDR3 protein. Of around 140,000 distinct CDR3 sequences in the sample, under 4.5% were seen once. The sequenced sample consisted of memory T cells sorted from blood. The receptors come from a man aged 18 to 29 in good health.

The chain recombines TRBV6-2 or TRBV6-3 with TRBJ2-7; 7 nucleotides align to TRBD1. Per the germline V gene, CDR1 is MNHEY and CDR2 is SVGEGT. The V segment lost 6 bases and the J segment 3 bases; nucleotides outside the gene matches: 11. This CDR3 region has 15 residues. The CDR3: CASRHRQGRDYEQYF. In nucleotides, the CDR3 is TGTGCCAGCAGACACAGACAGGGCCGAGACTACGAGCAGTACTTC.

There are many counts of this clonotype. This chain connects TRBV10-3 to TRBJ1-4; D might be TRBD1 (5 bases). This CDR3 is built from 13 residues. The V gene lost 8 bases and the J gene lost 8 bases, with 15 bases spanning the gap. Germline assignment: CDR1 ENHRY and CDR2 SYGVKD. CDR3 DNA sequence: TGTGCCATCCAACCGGGACCGGGGGAAAAACTGTTTTTT. This encodes CAIQPGPGEKLFF.

This clonotype has a count of ten or more. The chain employs TRBV20-1 and TRBJ2-1; 8 positions match TRBD2. The CDR3 covers 14 residues. V trimming: 1 base; J trimming: 5 bases; junction bases outside the gene matches: 4. The germline V gene encodes CDR1 DFQATT and CDR2 SNEGSKA (reference sequence). CDR3 in amino acids: CSARGREANNEQFF. DNA for the CDR3: TGCAGTGCTAGAGGGCGGGAGGCGAACAATGAGCAGTTCTTC.

This clonotype showed up many times. The rearrangement uses TRBV29-1 and TRBJ2-5; D not certain. Germline CDR1 reads SQVTM; CDR2 reads ANQGSEA. Trimming stripped 4 bases from V and 7 bases from J, with 10 bases between. The CDR3 contains 11 residues. The CDR3 sequence: CSVVGSGTQYF. CDR3 DNA: TGCAGCGTTGTAGGTTCGGGGACCCAGTACTTC.

This clonotype was recorded at least ten times. The chain couples TRBV7-2 to TRBJ2-5; 7 bases agree with TRBD2. V was clipped by 6 bases and J by 4 bases; unmatched bases: 11. Germline CDR1 is SGHTA and CDR2 is FQGNSA. The CDR3 extends over 15 amino acids. The CDR3 region is CASSRTTSRGETQYF. The CDR3 DNA is TGTGCCAGCAGTCGTACGACTAGCCGTGGAGAGACCCAGTACTTC.

This clonotype was counted ten times or more. The chain uses TRBV5-1 and TRBJ2-4, with TRBD2 as a possible D gene (5 bases). The CDR3 has 15 amino acids. Germline V lookup: CDR1 SGHRS, CDR2 YFSETQ. V lost 3 bases, J lost 11 bases, and 21 bases lay in between. The CDR3 DNA is TGCGCCAGCAGCTCTTCCCGCCCCGAGTCCGGGGTTCAGTACTTC. Protein: CASSSSRPESGVQYF.

This clonotype showed up many times. The chain links TRBV5-1 to TRBJ2-2, with 12 bases that match TRBD2. V shed 2 bases and J 3 bases; nucleotides not matched to a gene: 2. The CDR3 is made up of 16 amino acids. CDR1 and CDR2 (germline): SGHRS, YFSETQ. CDR3 amino acids: CASSFRLAGDTGELFF. The CDR3 bases are TGCGCCAGCAGCTTCAGACTAGCGGGAGACACCGGGGAGCTGTTTTTT.

This clonotype was seen at least ten times. The chain links TRBV5-1 to TRBJ1-1, with D uncertain. This CDR3 has 13 residues. Per the germline V gene, CDR1 is SGHRS and CDR2 is YFSETQ. The germline V and J ends were trimmed by 2 bases and 2 bases, with 7 bases remaining between them. The DNA for the CDR3 is TGCGCCAGCAGCTTAAGACAAAACACTGAAGCTTTCTTT. Its protein is CASSLRQNTEAFF.

This clonotype was seen repeatedly, ten times or more. The chain recombines TRBV7-9 with TRBJ2-5; D possibly corresponds to TRBD1 (6 bases). The CDR3 runs to 16 residues. Trimming cost V 5 bases and J 1 base, with 17 bases left between them. Per germline, CDR1 SEHNR and CDR2 FQNEAQ (reference sequence). Written as DNA, the CDR3 is TGTGCCAGCAGCAGGCACAGGGAAAAACGCCAAGAGACCCAGTACTTC. This codes for CASSRHREKRQETQYF.

This chain connects TRBV20-1 to TRBJ2-5; D uncertain. The CDR3 totals 11 residues. Between the trimmed V and J ends, which lost 1 base and 8 bases, there was a span of 8 bases. The germline V gene has CDR1 DFQATT and CDR2 SNEGSKA (reference sequence). CDR3 residues: CSARGVETQYF. CDR3 nucleotide sequence: TGCAGTGCTAGAGGTGTCGAAACCCAGTACTTC.

The table lists this clonotype with many counts. The V call is TRBV2, the J call TRBJ2-7, with 7 bases identical to TRBD1. Germline V gene lookup returns CDR1 SNHLY and CDR2 FYNNEI. Trimming cost V 6 bases and J 3 bases; bases outside gene matches: 14. This CDR3 has 16 amino acids. CDR3 protein: CASSVHPLGTVYEQYV. CDR3 nucleotides: TGTGCCAGCAGCGTACATCCGCTCGGGACAGTCTACGAGCAGTACGTC.

Ten or more counts support this clonotype. The CDR3 reads CASSPRKQGGLRTGELFF. CDR3 in DNA: TGTGCCAGCAGTCCAAGAAAACAGGGGGGGCTTAGAACCGGGGAGCTGTTTTTT. The genes are TRBV28 and TRBJ2-2; maybe TRBD1 (8 bases). Germline CDR1 and CDR2: MDHEN and SYDVKM. The V end was cut by 5 bases, the J end by 5 bases, with 24 bases between. This CDR3 region has 18 residues.

This clonotype was seen ten or more times. The chain links TRBV2 to TRBJ2-7; D not certain. The CDR3 covers 13 residues. Germline V lookup: CDR1 SNHLY, CDR2 FYNNEI. The CDR3 bases are TGTGCCAGCAGTGAACATGGCTCCTCCGAGCAGTACGTC. Protein: CASSEHGSSEQYV.

The table lists this clonotype with many counts. The CDR3 spells CASSQERLSSYNEQFF. The CDR3, as DNA: TGTGCCAGCAGCCAAGAGAGACTCAGCTCCTACAATGAGCAGTTCTTC. V gene TRBV3-1 combines with J gene TRBJ2-1; D is uncertain. The V gene lost 0 bases and the J gene lost 0 bases, with 9 bases spanning the gap. CDR3 length: 16 amino acids. Germline V gene lookup returns CDR1 LGHDT and CDR2 YNNKEL (reference sequence).

This clonotype turned up a few times. The chain links TRBV18 to TRBJ2-5; tentatively, D is TRBD2 (5 bases). In germline, CDR1 is KGHSH, CDR2 LQKENI. The CDR3 sequence is 13 residues long. Trimming cost V 0 bases and J 7 bases, with 9 bases left between them. In nucleotides, the CDR3 is TGTGCCAGCTCACCACCGTTAGAGGGGACCCAGTACTTC. Translated: CASSPPLEGTQYF.

This clonotype was seen ten or more times. The chain recombines TRBV3-1 with TRBJ2-5; 9 bases align to TRBD1. Germline-derived CDR1 and CDR2 are LGHDT and YNNKEL (reference sequence). The CDR3 sequence is 15 residues long. Trimming removed 4 bases from V and 2 bases from J; junction bases left unmatched: 5. This CDR3 is CASSPGGQGQETQYF. The CDR3 nucleotides read TGTGCCAGCAGCCCCGGCGGACAGGGGCAAGAGACCCAGTACTTC.